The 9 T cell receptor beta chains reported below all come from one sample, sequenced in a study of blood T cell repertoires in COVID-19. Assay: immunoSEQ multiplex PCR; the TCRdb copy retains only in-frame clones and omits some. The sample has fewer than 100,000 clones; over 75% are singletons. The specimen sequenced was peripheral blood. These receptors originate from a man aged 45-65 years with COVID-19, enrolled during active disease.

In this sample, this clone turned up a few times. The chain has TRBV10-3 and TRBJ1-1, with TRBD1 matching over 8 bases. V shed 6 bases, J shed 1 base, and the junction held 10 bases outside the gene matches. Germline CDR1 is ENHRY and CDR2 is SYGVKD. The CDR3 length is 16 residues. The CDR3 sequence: CAIRPGGGVGNTEAFF. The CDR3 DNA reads TGTGCCATCAGACCAGGGGGCGGAGTGGGGAACACTGAAGCTTTCTTT.

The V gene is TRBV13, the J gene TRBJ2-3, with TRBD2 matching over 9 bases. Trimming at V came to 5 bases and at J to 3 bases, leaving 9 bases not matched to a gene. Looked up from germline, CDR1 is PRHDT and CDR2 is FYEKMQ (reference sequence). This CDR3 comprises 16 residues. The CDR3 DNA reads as TGTGCCAGCAGCGCGGGAGGGCCAGAGTGGACAGATACGCAGTATTTT. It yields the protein CASSAGGPEWTDTQYF.

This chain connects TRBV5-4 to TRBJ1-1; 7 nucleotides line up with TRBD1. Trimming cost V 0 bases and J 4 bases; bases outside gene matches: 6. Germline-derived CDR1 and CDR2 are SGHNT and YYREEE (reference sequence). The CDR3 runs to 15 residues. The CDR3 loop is CASSLVDRVGTEAFF. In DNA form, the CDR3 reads TGTGCCAGCAGCTTGGTCGACAGGGTGGGCACTGAAGCTTTCTTT.

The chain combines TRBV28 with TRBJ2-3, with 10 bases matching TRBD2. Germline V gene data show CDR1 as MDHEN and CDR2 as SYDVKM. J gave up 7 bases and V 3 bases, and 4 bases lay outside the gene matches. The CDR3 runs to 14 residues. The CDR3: CASSLPSGSNTQYF. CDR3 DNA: TGTGCCAGCAGTTTGCCTAGCGGGAGTAATACGCAGTATTTT.

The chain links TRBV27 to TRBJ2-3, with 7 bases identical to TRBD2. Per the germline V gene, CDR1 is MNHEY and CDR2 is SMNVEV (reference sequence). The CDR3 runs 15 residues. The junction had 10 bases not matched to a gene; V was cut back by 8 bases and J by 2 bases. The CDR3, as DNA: TGTGCCAGCCATCCGGGGGGTGGGGACACAGATACGCAGTATTTT. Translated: CASHPGGGDTDTQYF.

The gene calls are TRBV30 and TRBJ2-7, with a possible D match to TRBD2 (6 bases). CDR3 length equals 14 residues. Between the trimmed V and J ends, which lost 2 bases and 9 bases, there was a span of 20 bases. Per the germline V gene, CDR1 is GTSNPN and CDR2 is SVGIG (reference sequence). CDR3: CAWSSLASIGRQYF. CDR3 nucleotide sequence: TGTGCCTGGAGTTCTCTAGCGTCCATAGGGCGGCAGTACTTC.

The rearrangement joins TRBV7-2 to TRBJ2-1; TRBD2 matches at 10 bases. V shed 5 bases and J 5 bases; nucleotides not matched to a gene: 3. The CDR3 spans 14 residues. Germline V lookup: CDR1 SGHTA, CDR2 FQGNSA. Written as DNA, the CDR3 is TGTGCCAGCAGCCGTGGACTAGCGGACAATGAGCAGTTCTTC. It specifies CASSRGLADNEQFF.

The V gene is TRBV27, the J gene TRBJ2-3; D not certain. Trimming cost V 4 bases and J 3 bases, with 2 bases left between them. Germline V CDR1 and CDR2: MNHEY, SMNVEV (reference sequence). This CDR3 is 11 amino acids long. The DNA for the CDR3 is TGTGCCAGCAGTTCTACAGATACGCAGTATTTT. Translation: CASSSTDTQYF.

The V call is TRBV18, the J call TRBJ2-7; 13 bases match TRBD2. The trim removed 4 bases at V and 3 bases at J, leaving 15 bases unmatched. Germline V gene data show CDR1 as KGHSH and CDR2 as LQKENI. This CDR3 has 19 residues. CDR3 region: CASSRGFGTSGAKVYEQYF. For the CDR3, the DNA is TGTGCCAGCTCACGGGGCTTCGGGACTAGCGGGGCTAAGGTCTACGAGCAGTACTTC.